This TCR beta chain was recovered during a study of shared clonotypes between healthy human individuals. The V and J ends lost 0 bases and 2 bases, in that order; junction bases with no gene match: 12. Germline V lookup: CDR1 LGHNA, CDR2 YSLEER. The CDR3 sequence is 18 residues long. Profiling relied on immunoSEQ multiplex PCR, and the TCRdb table lists in-frame clones only, not all of them. In the table there are roughly 2.5 million clones, more than 80% of which are singletons. A single count supports this clone. The J gene is TRBJ2-7, the V gene TRBV4-3, with TRBD2 identical over 8 bases. The specimen was naive CD4+ T cells sorted from blood. Described subset: CD45RA+ positively selected. This clonotype was obtained from a man aged 18 to 29 in good health. CDR3 DNA sequence: TGCGCCAGCAGCCAAGAGTGGGGCATAGCGGGACGACCCTACGAGCAGTACTTC. Its translation is CASSQEWGIAGRPYEQYF.